The 6 T cell receptor beta chains in this list originate from one sample, sequenced in a study of cytomegalovirus exposure and HLA in healthy donors (TCRdb year 2017). The library was generated by the immunoSEQ multiplex PCR assay. For the multiplex PCR, a mixture combining 60 forward primers for TCR Vbeta segments and 13 reverse primers for TCR Jbeta segments was used. TCRdb took this table from immuneACCESS and kept in-frame rearrangements with V and J called. Such tables lack part of the clones; where checked against another copy, unresolved V genes explain under half of the gap, and the rest is unexplained. Recorded for this sample are around 190,000 clones; around 77% of them occurred a single time. The ten biggest clones cover about 2.8% of the sample. Sequences were obtained from PBMCs. Receptors were obtained from a woman under 40 in good health and CMV-seronegative.

This clone occurred a few times. The gene calls are TRBV5-1 and TRBJ1-1, with no clear D. This CDR3 has 13 amino acids. The V end was cut by 1 base, the J end by 6 bases, with 10 bases between. Germline CDR1 reads SGHRS; CDR2 reads YFSETQ. CDR3 bases: TGCGCCAGCAGCTTGACCCTGGGCGCTGAAGCTTTCTTT. It yields the protein CASSLTLGAEAFF.

This sequence joins TRBV27 and TRBJ2-1; D remains ambiguous. The ends were cut back, 5 bases at V and 4 bases at J, with 18 bases in the middle. The CDR3 extends over 16 amino acids. Per the germline V gene, CDR1 is MNHEY and CDR2 is SMNVEV (reference sequence). In DNA form, the CDR3 reads TGTGCCAGCAGTCAACTACCGAGGCCCGCATACAATGAGCAGTTCTTC. Its protein product is CASSQLPRPAYNEQFF.

The chain is built from TRBV27 and TRBJ1-1; the match to TRBD1 covers 9 bases. V lost 10 bases, J lost 5 bases, and 8 bases stayed unmatched. CDR3 size: 13 residues. Germline V gene sequence: CDR1 MNHEY, CDR2 SMNVEV (reference sequence). The CDR3 DNA reads as TGTGCCACGGCGGACAGGGGCGGTACTGAAGCTTTCTTT. It specifies CATADRGGTEAFF.

The chain couples TRBV6-6 to TRBJ2-1; TRBD2 matches 10 bases. The germline V gene has CDR1 MNHNY and CDR2 SVGAGI (reference sequence). The length of the CDR3 is 15 residues. V lost 2 bases to trimming and J lost 6 bases; unmatched junction nucleotides: 4. In DNA, the CDR3 is TGTGCCAGCAGTTACGCGGCTAGCGGGGGCAATGAGCAGTTCTTC. It codes for CASSYAASGGNEQFF.

In DNA, the CDR3 is TGTGCCAGTAGTATTACCAGTAACTATGGCTACACCTTC. This sequence encodes CASSITSNYGYTF. This chain connects TRBV19 to TRBJ1-2; D is unclear. The CDR3 spans 13 residues. Germline V gives CDR1 LNHDA, CDR2 SQIVND (reference sequence). Trimming cost V 3 bases and J 1 base, with 6 bases left between them.

This chain joins TRBV5-6 and TRBJ2-7; D may be TRBD1 (6 bases). The CDR3 loop spans 14 amino acids. Trimming removed 4 bases from V and 2 bases from J, with 13 bases in between. The germline CDR1 and CDR2 sequences are SGHDT and YYEEEE. CDR3: CASSPRGGAYEQYF. In DNA, the CDR3 is TGTGCCAGCAGCCCGAGAGGGGGTGCCTACGAGCAGTACTTC. The full variable domain, with the rest looked up from reference TRBV5-6 and TRBJ2-7, is DAGVTQSPTHLIKTRGQQVTLRCSPKSGHDTVSWYQQALGQGPQFIFQYYEEEERQRGNFPDRFSGHQFPNYSSELNVNALLLGDSALYLCASSPRGGAYEQYFGPGTRLTVT.